These 25 T cell receptor beta chains share one sample of origin, sequenced in a study of blood T cell repertoires in COVID-19. Generated by immunoSEQ multiplex PCR, the TCRdb table keeps only in-frame clones and is missing some. Of 300,000 to 350,000 clones in the sample, 87% are singletons; the top ten hold around 10%. The sample taken for sequencing was PBMCs or T cells enriched from blood (not recorded which). These receptors were obtained from a woman aged 18-35 years who had recovered from COVID-19.

The chain recombines TRBV6-5 with TRBJ2-7; D may be TRBD1 (7 bases). V was shortened by 5 bases and J by 2 bases, with 13 bases between the two germline ends. The CDR3 runs 14 residues. From germline, CDR1 is MNHEY and CDR2 SVGAGI. This chain's CDR3 is CASSTRDSTYEQYF. The CDR3 bases are TGTGCCAGCAGTACGCGGGACAGTACCTACGAGCAGTACTTC.

The chain uses TRBV7-3 and TRBJ2-1; weak D call: TRBD2 (5 bases). This CDR3 contains 14 residues. Looked up from germline, CDR1 is SGHTA and CDR2 is FQGTGA. The V end lost 2 bases, the J end lost 4 bases, and 9 bases lay between the germline ends. CDR3 loop: CASSLSAAYNEQFF. CDR3 in DNA: TGTGCCAGCAGCTTATCAGCGGCATACAATGAGCAGTTCTTC.

The chain couples TRBV11-2 to TRBJ2-7, with D possibly being TRBD1 (7 bases). The germline gives CDR1 SGHAT, CDR2 FQNNGV. V lost 5 bases, J lost 2 bases, and 19 bases lay in between. There are 16 residues in the CDR3. Here the CDR3 DNA reads TGTGCCAGCAGCCGTCTCGCGGGACAGATGCCCTACGAGCAGTACTTC. It is translated as CASSRLAGQMPYEQYF. Filled out from reference TRBV11-2 and TRBJ2-7, the complete variable domain reads EAGVAQSPRYKIIEKRQSVAFWCNPISGHATLYWYQQILGQGPKLLIQFQNNGVVDDSQLPKDRFSAERLKGVDSTLKIQPAKLEDSAVYLCASSRLAGQMPYEQYFGPGTRLTVT.

The chain employs TRBV7-9 and TRBJ1-4; TRBD1 aligns across 10 bases. Germline values: CDR1 SEHNR, CDR2 FQNEAQ (reference sequence). CDR3 length: 17 amino acids. V shed 5 bases, J shed 8 bases, and the junction held 14 bases outside the gene matches. The CDR3 DNA follows: TGTGCCAGCAGCGTCAGACCTGGACAGGGGGTAGGGGAAAAACTGTTTTTT. This codes for CASSVRPGQGVGEKLFF. Full variable domain (outside the CDR3, taken from reference TRBV7-9 and TRBJ1-4): DTGVSQNPRHKITKRGQNVTFRCDPISEHNRLYWYRQTLGQGPEFLTYFQNEAQLEKSRLLSDRFSAERPKGSFSTLEIQRTEQGDSAMYLCASSVRPGQGVGEKLFFGSGTQLSVL.

The V gene is TRBV5-6, the J gene TRBJ1-4; D is uncertain. CDR1 SGHDT and CDR2 YYEEEE come from the germline V gene. This CDR3 is 16 amino acids long. Trimming took 1 base from V and 6 from J, leaving 16 bases between them. The CDR3 loop is CASSLSGAEDYEKLFF. The CDR3, as DNA: TGTGCCAGCAGCTTGTCTGGAGCGGAAGACTATGAAAAACTGTTTTTT.

This rearrangement joins TRBV6-4 to TRBJ2-3, with D maybe TRBD1 (5 bases). This CDR3 comprises 13 residues. Trimming removed 2 bases at V and 7 bases at J, with 10 bases between. Per germline, CDR1 MRHNA and CDR2 SNTAGT. DNA of the CDR3: TGTGCCAGCAGTGACGAAAGGGGCAATACGCAGTATTTT. Translating gives CASSDERGNTQYF.

This clone was found once. The rearrangement uses TRBV18 and TRBJ2-1; TRBD2 aligns across 15 bases. The trim removed 4 bases at V and 7 bases at J, leaving 17 bases unmatched. The CDR3 has 20 amino acids. CDR1 is KGHSH and CDR2 is LQKENI in the germline V gene. The CDR3 spells CASSRTPGLAGGSVHNEQFF. CDR3 in DNA: TGTGCCAGCTCACGAACCCCCGGACTAGCGGGAGGGTCCGTTCATAATGAGCAGTTCTTC.

About this clone: The sample carries other DNA sequences with the same CDR3. This chain joins TRBV4-1 and TRBJ2-2, with a possible D match to TRBD2 (5 bases). This CDR3 contains 15 residues. Per germline, CDR1 MGHRA and CDR2 YSYEKL. V lost 2 bases to trimming and J lost 1 base, with 8 bases between them. CDR3 bases: TGCGCCAGCAGCCAACTTGGAGGGAACACCGGGGAGCTGTTTTTT. Its protein product is CASSQLGGNTGELFF.

The J gene is TRBJ2-2, the V gene TRBV5-1; D might be TRBD2 (6 bases). The germline gives CDR1 SGHRS, CDR2 YFSETQ. This CDR3 region has 14 residues. Trimming removed 5 bases from V and 6 bases from J, with 14 bases in between. The CDR3 nucleotides are TGCGCCAGCAGTTCAGGCGTAGCGGCCGGGGAGCTGTTTTTT. It codes for CASSSGVAAGELFF.

The chain carries TRBV11-2 and TRBJ2-7; 7 positions match TRBD1. Unmatched junction bases numbered 9, after V lost 1 base and J lost 3 bases. Germline V gene sequence: CDR1 SGHAT, CDR2 FQNNGV. This CDR3 is 16 amino acids long. The CDR3: CASSLVSGGSFYEQYF. CDR3 in DNA: TGTGCCAGCAGCTTAGTGTCAGGGGGATCCTTCTACGAGCAGTACTTC.

The chain joins TRBV18 to TRBJ2-1; weak D call: TRBD1 (7 bases). From germline, CDR1 is KGHSH and CDR2 LQKENI. The CDR3 loop spans 18 amino acids. V lost 3 bases to trimming and J lost 5 bases, with 23 bases between them. The CDR3 bases are TGTGCCAGCTCACCCGACATGCACAGGGGCGGGAAAAACAATGAGCAGTTCTTC. It translates to CASSPDMHRGGKNNEQFF.

CDR3: CASEGGTDTQYF. CDR3 nucleotide sequence: TGTGCCAGCGAAGGGGGCACAGATACGCAGTATTTT. The chain has TRBV5-8 and TRBJ2-3; D is perhaps TRBD1 (5 bases). Germline assignment: CDR1 SGHTS and CDR2 YDEGEE. V lost 7 bases and J lost 1, with 7 bases in between. The CDR3 contains 12 residues.

The CDR3: CASSLSGAPYEQYF. In DNA, the CDR3 is TGTGCCAGCAGTTTGAGCGGGGCTCCCTACGAGCAGTACTTC. The chain employs TRBV6-2 or TRBV6-3 and TRBJ2-7; 7 bases are a match to TRBD2. The ends lost 4 bases at V and 2 bases at J; junction bases unmatched: 5. Germline V gene data show CDR1 as MNHEY and CDR2 as SVGEGT. This CDR3 has 14 amino acids.

Worth noting for this clone: Distinct nucleotide sequences in the sample also encode this CDR3. The chain links TRBV28 to TRBJ2-7; D ambiguous. Trimming took 5 bases from V and 3 from J, leaving 5 bases between them. CDR1 and CDR2 (germline): MDHEN, SYDVKM. The CDR3 loop spans 11 amino acids. The CDR3 sequence: CASSRGYEQYF. The CDR3 nucleotides read TGTGCCAGCAGTCGCGGCTACGAGCAGTACTTC.

The chain recombines TRBV28 with TRBJ1-1; tentatively, D is TRBD1 (6 bases). CDR3 length equals 14 residues. Trimming pared 4 bases from V and 1 base from J, leaving 10 bases between. Germline loops: CDR1 MDHEN, CDR2 SYDVKM. The CDR3 nucleotides read TGTGCCAGCAGTTCGGGGGGGGCGAACACTGAAGCTTTCTTT. This translates into CASSSGGANTEAFF.

V usage is TRBV4-1 and J usage is TRBJ2-2; 8 bases are shared with TRBD1. Germline CDR1 reads MGHRA; CDR2 reads YSYEKL. J lost 4 bases, V lost 4 bases, and 11 bases had no gene match. This CDR3 region has 17 residues. CDR3 bases: TGCGCCAGCAGCCTAAGTCCGGGACAGGCCTTCACCGGGGAGCTGTTTTTT. Protein sequence: CASSLSPGQAFTGELFF.

The V gene is TRBV30, the J gene TRBJ2-7; TRBD1 is a possible D gene (6 bases). V was shortened by 3 bases and J by 3 bases, with 15 bases between the two germline ends. The germline gives CDR1 GTSNPN, CDR2 SVGIG (reference sequence). The CDR3 spans 14 residues. The CDR3 DNA follows: TGTGCCTGGAGAGAAGGGCAGGGGAACTACGAGCAGTACTTC. It specifies CAWREGQGNYEQYF.

This clone was counted only a few times. The chain combines TRBV7-2 with TRBJ2-5, with a possible D match to TRBD2 (5 bases). There are 15 residues in the CDR3. V lost 1 base, J lost 5 bases, and 14 bases lay in between. CDR1 is SGHTA, CDR2 FQGNSA, per germline. The CDR3 reads CASSLVSGQWETQYF. The CDR3 DNA reads TGTGCCAGCAGCTTAGTAAGCGGCCAATGGGAGACCCAGTACTTC.

This clone was seen a single time. V is TRBV19 and J is TRBJ2-3; 12 bases are a match to TRBD2. Germline lookup yields CDR1 LNHDA and CDR2 SQIVND (reference sequence). The CDR3 loop spans 15 amino acids. V dropped 8 bases and J dropped 7; count of bases not matched to a gene: 10. The DNA of the CDR3 is TGTGCCAGTCACAGCAGACTAGCGGGAGCGTATACGCAGTATTTT. The encoded protein is CASHSRLAGAYTQYF.

J is TRBJ1-3 and V is TRBV10-2, with D perhaps matching TRBD1 (6 bases). Germline-derived CDR1 and CDR2 are WSHSY and SAAADI. This CDR3 spans 19 amino acids. V lost 0 bases and J 8 bases, leaving 26 bases between the germline ends. CDR3 DNA: TGCGCCAGCAGTGAGTCAGCCCCTGACAGGCTGGAAAGGAGGTACACCATATATTTT. Translating it yields CASSESAPDRLERRYTIYF.

This sequence joins TRBV18 and TRBJ1-1; 8 bases align to TRBD1. The V segment lost 2 bases and the J segment 0 bases; nucleotides outside the gene matches: 8. The CDR3 length is 17 residues. Germline values: CDR1 KGHSH, CDR2 LQKENI. As DNA, the CDR3 is TGTGCCAGCTCACCATATTGGCAGGGGGCCCTGAACACTGAAGCTTTCTTT. It specifies CASSPYWQGALNTEAFF.

This sequence joins TRBV29-1 and TRBJ1-1, with D unclear. The CDR3 sequence is 12 residues long. The germline CDR1 and CDR2 sequences are SQVTM and ANQGSEA. V was clipped by 4 bases and J by 0 bases, with 6 bases between them. The CDR3 DNA reads as TGCAGCGTTGGTACAATGAACACTGAAGCTTTCTTT. Protein product: CSVGTMNTEAFF. Supplemented by reference TRBV29-1 and TRBJ1-1, the full variable domain reads SAVISQKPSRDICQRGTSLTIQCQVDSQVTMMFWYRQQPGQSLTLIATANQGSEATYESGFVIDKFPISRPNLTFSTLTVSNMSPEDSSIYLCSVGTMNTEAFFGQGTRLTVV.

The chain uses TRBV12-5 and TRBJ2-1, with 8 bases aligning to TRBD2. The length of the CDR3 is 14 residues. J was trimmed by 5 bases and V by 7 bases; bases with no gene match: 7. Germline V gene lookup returns CDR1 LGHNT and CDR2 FRNRAP. CDR3 amino acids: CASAGRAGNNEQFF. DNA for the CDR3: TGTGCTAGTGCCGGGAGGGCGGGAAACAATGAGCAGTTCTTC. The complete variable domain, with remaining parts taken from reference TRBV12-5 and TRBJ2-1, reads DARVTQTPRHKVTEMGQEVTMRCQPILGHNTVFWYRQTMMQGLELLAYFRNRAPLDDSGMPKDRFSAEMPDATLATLKIQPSEPRDSAVYFCASAGRAGNNEQFFGPGTRLTVL.

J is TRBJ2-1 and V is TRBV6-1; D not certain. The CDR3 sequence is 14 residues long. V lost 3 bases, J lost 8 bases, and 14 bases lay in between. Germline CDR1 and CDR2: MNHNS and SASEGT. For the CDR3, the DNA is TGTGCCAGCAGTGACCGGCAACTGGGCGATGAGCAGTTCTTC. Translation gives CASSDRQLGDEQFF.

The chain is built from TRBV6-5 and TRBJ2-5, with a tentative D call TRBD1 (6 bases). V lost 6 bases and J lost 1, with 15 bases in between. The CDR3 has 15 amino acids. Germline V gene data show CDR1 as MNHEY and CDR2 as SVGAGI. The CDR3 loop is CASRLNRVGQETQYF. The CDR3 bases are TGTGCCAGCAGATTAAACAGGGTTGGCCAAGAGACCCAGTACTTC.